This T cell receptor (beta chain) is drawn from a study of cytomegalovirus exposure and HLA in healthy donors. General observations from the study: In a later analysis, across HLA loci, associated TCR counts were highest for DRB1, lowest for HLA-C.

Germline V gene data show CDR1 as SGDLS and CDR2 as YYNGEE. The CDR3 is 12 amino acids. Remarks on this clone: Antigen unknown.

This PCR relied on a set of 60 Vbeta primers and 13 Jbeta primers. Under the authors' procedure: Later work found approximately 80 million unique TCR beta chains, with about 10 million shared. The assay was immunoSEQ multiplex PCR, and TCRdb's table has in-frame clones only and misses some. That table furnishes V, J and clone size, whereas the DNA furnished D and trimming. The table lists around 280,000 clones, about 90% of them singletons, with approximately 2% in the top ten. The sequenced sample consisted of PBMCs. The source is a young woman in good health and CMV-seronegative. The V and J genes are TRBV9 and TRBJ1-6; D is uncertain. CDR3: CASGSLGSPLHF. CDR3 nucleotides: TGTGCTTCGGGGTCCCTCGGTTCACCCCTCCACTTT.